A single sample gave rise to the 13 T cell receptor beta chains below, sequenced in a study of cytomegalovirus exposure and HLA in healthy donors. The PCR made use of 60 Vbeta and 13 Jbeta primers. Data came from immunoSEQ multiplex PCR; TCRdb stores just in-frame clones and leaves some out. The table shows over 100,000 clones, with around 84% occurring only once. The sample comprised PBMCs. The receptors derive from a woman younger than 45 in good health and CMV-seropositive.

The rearrangement joins TRBV19 to TRBJ1-1, with 10 bases that match TRBD1. CDR3 size: 13 residues. Per the germline V gene, CDR1 is LNHDA and CDR2 is SQIVND (reference sequence). V gave up 6 bases and J gave up 11 bases; unmatched junction bases: 9. This CDR3 reads CASSFQDRGYAFF. As DNA, the CDR3 is TGTGCCAGTAGCTTCCAGGACAGGGGGTACGCTTTCTTT.

The chain employs TRBV4-2 and TRBJ1-1, with 7 bases lining up with TRBD1. V gave up 1 base and J gave up 6 bases; unmatched junction bases: 8. The germline gives CDR1 LGHNA, CDR2 YNFKEQ. The CDR3 covers 15 residues. The CDR3 region is CASSQAMTGSPEAFF. The CDR3 DNA reads TGTGCCAGCAGCCAAGCCATGACAGGGAGCCCTGAAGCTTTCTTT.

The rearrangement uses TRBV19 and TRBJ2-7; a possible D gene is TRBD1 (6 bases). V lost 3 bases and J 0 bases, leaving 18 bases between the germline ends. The germline V gene encodes CDR1 LNHDA and CDR2 SQIVND (reference sequence). This CDR3 comprises 17 residues. This CDR3 is CASSMKGQSDYSYEQYF. The CDR3 DNA reads TGTGCCAGTAGTATGAAAGGACAGTCAGACTACTCCTACGAGCAGTACTTC.

This chain uses TRBV30 with TRBJ1-1; D not certain. The V gene's germline CDR1 is GTSNPN and CDR2 SVGIG (reference sequence). Trimming took off 2 bases at V and 0 bases at J, with 10 bases between the two ends. This CDR3 region has 14 residues. The CDR3 spells CAWSKEAMNTEAFF. The CDR3 DNA reads TGTGCCTGGAGTAAAGAGGCTATGAACACTGAAGCTTTCTTT.

The chain carries TRBV6-5 and TRBJ2-1; D may be TRBD2 (5 bases). The V end lost 2 bases, the J end lost 8 bases, and 13 bases lay between the germline ends. This CDR3 is 14 amino acids long. Looked up from germline, CDR1 is MNHEY and CDR2 is SVGAGI. CDR3 residues: CASSYRGSEDEQFF. CDR3 DNA sequence: TGTGCCAGCAGTTACAGAGGGTCGGAGGATGAGCAGTTCTTC.

The V call is TRBV4-3, the J call TRBJ2-1, with TRBD1 matching over 12 bases. CDR3 length: 18 amino acids. The ends lost 1 base at V and 7 bases at J; junction bases unmatched: 11. Germline V lookup: CDR1 LGHNA, CDR2 YSLEER. The CDR3 bases are TGCGCCAGCAGCCAAGTCCTAGTTCGGGGACAGGGGGCAAATGAGCAGTTCTTC. Translation gives CASSQVLVRGQGANEQFF.

The chain employs TRBV27 and TRBJ2-1; 7 bases match TRBD1. V dropped 6 bases and J dropped 5; count of bases not matched to a gene: 16. This CDR3 comprises 17 residues. Germline V gene data show CDR1 as MNHEY and CDR2 as SMNVEV (reference sequence). DNA of the CDR3: TGTGCCAGCAGCCTCCCGACAGGGCGAAAAAGGGACAATGAGCAGTTCTTC. It yields the protein CASSLPTGRKRDNEQFF.

This clone has more than one count but fewer than ten. The chain is built from TRBV7-3 and TRBJ2-3; 13 bases are a match to TRBD2. Trimming cost V 4 bases and J 0 bases; bases outside gene matches: 7. The CDR3 sequence is 18 residues long. The germline gives CDR1 SGHTA, CDR2 FQGTGA. The CDR3 DNA is TGTGCCAGCAGCTCGGGACTAGCGGGGTCTTCTAGCACAGATACGCAGTATTTT. It codes for CASSSGLAGSSSTDTQYF.

The chain carries TRBV20-1 and TRBJ2-7, with TRBD1 matching 9 bases. V trimming: 7 bases; J trimming: 6 bases; junction bases outside the gene matches: 4. This CDR3 region has 11 residues. Germline CDR1 reads DFQATT; CDR2 reads SNEGSKA (reference sequence). CDR3 sequence: CSVTTGGEQYF. The CDR3, as DNA: TGCAGTGTCACGACAGGGGGCGAGCAGTACTTC.

The genes are TRBV7-8 and TRBJ1-4; weak D call: TRBD1 (6 bases). The V end was cut by 5 bases, the J end by 4 bases, with 17 bases between. There are 16 residues in the CDR3. Germline V gene lookup returns CDR1 SGHVS and CDR2 FQNEAQ. CDR3 coding DNA: TGTGCCAGCAGCAAAGGCAGGGGTCCACATAATGAAAAACTGTTTTTT. It yields the protein CASSKGRGPHNEKLFF.

The J gene is TRBJ2-1, the V gene TRBV7-3; possibly TRBD2 for D (6 bases). Germline V gene lookup returns CDR1 SGHTA and CDR2 FQGTGA. The germline V and J ends were trimmed by 2 bases and 7 bases, with 15 bases remaining between them. CDR3 length: 15 amino acids. CDR3 residues: CASSLGPGTGNEQFF. As DNA, the CDR3 is TGTGCCAGCAGCTTAGGCCCCGGGACTGGAAATGAGCAGTTCTTC. Full variable domain (remainder filled in from reference TRBV7-3 and TRBJ2-1): GAGVSQTPSNKVTEKGKYVELRCDPISGHTALYWYRQSLGQGPEFLIYFQGTGAADDSGLPNDRFFAVRPEGSVSTLKIQRTERGDSAVYLCASSLGPGTGNEQFFGPGTRLTVL.

The CDR3 protein is CASSGTVQGGTEAFF. For the CDR3, the DNA is TGTGCCAGCAGCGGAACAGTCCAAGGAGGCACTGAAGCTTTCTTT. J is TRBJ1-1 and V is TRBV9; the D is unclear. There are 15 residues in the CDR3. The germline V gene encodes CDR1 SGDLS and CDR2 YYNGEE. Trimming cost V 3 bases and J 4 bases, with 16 bases left between them. Supplemented by reference TRBV9 and TRBJ1-1, the full variable domain reads DSGVTQTPKHLITATGQRVTLRCSPRSGDLSVYWYQQSLDQGLQFLIQYYNGEERAKGNILERFSAQQFPDLHSELNLSSLELGDSALYFCASSGTVQGGTEAFFGQGTRLTVV.

J is TRBJ1-6 and V is TRBV5-4; D uncertain. CDR1 and CDR2 from the germline V gene are SGHNT and YYREEE (reference sequence). V lost 0 bases and J 4 bases, leaving 17 bases between the germline ends. CDR3 length equals 18 residues. This chain's CDR3 is CASSLGLDKGGYNSPLHF. CDR3 nucleotide sequence: TGTGCCAGCAGCTTGGGACTCGACAAGGGAGGGTATAATTCACCCCTCCACTTT.